This T cell receptor (beta chain) stems from a study of cytomegalovirus exposure and HLA in healthy donors. Study outcomes and limitations: Later analysis suggested most CMV-associated TCR beta chains were HLA-restricted. Data from an earlier analysis indicated that most TCR beta V segments were productive either about 87% or about 30% of the time.

A multiplex PCR was run with 60 Vbeta primers and 13 Jbeta primers. TCRdb keeps only in-frame clones here, not all; method: immunoSEQ multiplex PCR. The table shows approximately 240,000 clones, with approximately 82% occurring only once. Germline V gives CDR1 MNHEY, CDR2 SMNVEV (reference sequence). The CDR3 is 16 residues long. The V gene end was trimmed by 7 bases and the J gene end by 4 bases; junction bases not matched to a gene: 14. With regard to this clone: Its specificity is unknown.

Source material: PBMCs. This chain links TRBV27 with TRBJ2-7; 9 bases are a match to TRBD2. This clonotype was obtained from a woman aged 40 to 50 in good health and CMV-seronegative. CDR3 coding DNA: TGTGCCAGCACCCACACAGGGGCGGGGGGGCGATACGAGCAGTACTTC. Translation: CASTHTGAGGRYEQYF.